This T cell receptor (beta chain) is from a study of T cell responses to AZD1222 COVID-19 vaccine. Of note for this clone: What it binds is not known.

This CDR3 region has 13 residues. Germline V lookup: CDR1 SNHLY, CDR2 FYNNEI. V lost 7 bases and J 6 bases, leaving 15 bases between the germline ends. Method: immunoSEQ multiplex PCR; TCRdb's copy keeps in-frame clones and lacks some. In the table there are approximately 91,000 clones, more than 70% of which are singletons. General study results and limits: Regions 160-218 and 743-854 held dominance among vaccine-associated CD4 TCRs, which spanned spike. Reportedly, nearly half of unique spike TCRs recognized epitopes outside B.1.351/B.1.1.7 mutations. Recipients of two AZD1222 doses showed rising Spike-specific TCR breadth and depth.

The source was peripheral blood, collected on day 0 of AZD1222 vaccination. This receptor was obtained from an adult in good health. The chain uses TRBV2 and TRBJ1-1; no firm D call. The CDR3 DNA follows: TGTGCCAGCATTAAGGATCTCGGCGCTGAAGCTTTCTTT. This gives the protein CASIKDLGAEAFF.